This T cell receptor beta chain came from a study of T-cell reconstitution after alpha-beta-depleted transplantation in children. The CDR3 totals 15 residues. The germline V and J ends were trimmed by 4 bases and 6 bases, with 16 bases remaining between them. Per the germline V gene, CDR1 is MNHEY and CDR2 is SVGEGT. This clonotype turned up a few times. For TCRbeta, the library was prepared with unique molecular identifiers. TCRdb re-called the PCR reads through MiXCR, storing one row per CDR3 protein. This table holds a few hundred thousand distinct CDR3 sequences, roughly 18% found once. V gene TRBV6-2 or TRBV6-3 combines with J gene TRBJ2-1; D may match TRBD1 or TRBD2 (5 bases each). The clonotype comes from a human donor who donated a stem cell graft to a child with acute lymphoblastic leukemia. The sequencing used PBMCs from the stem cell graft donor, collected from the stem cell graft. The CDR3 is CASSWDPRRRNEQFF. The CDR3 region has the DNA TGTGCCAGCAGTTGGGACCCTAGAAGGCGCAATGAGCAGTTCTTC.